Below, 12 T cell receptor beta chains from the same sample are listed, as sequenced in a study of cytomegalovirus exposure and HLA in healthy donors. A multiplex PCR was run with 60 Vbeta primers and 13 Jbeta primers. Profiling relied on immunoSEQ multiplex PCR, and the TCRdb table lists in-frame clones only, not all of them. The data show 85,000 to 100,000 clones, less than 70% seen once. Sequenced: PBMCs. These receptors all come from a human donor in good health.

Concerning this clone: At one boundary the junction diverges from the germline segment, which might be a read error. For the CDR3, the DNA is TGTGCCAGCAGCTATAGCGGGGGTTCCTCCAATGAGCAGTTCTTC. Protein: CASSYSGGSSNEQFF. The chain has TRBV2 and TRBJ2-1, with 9 nucleotides matching TRBD2. CDR3 length: 15 residues. Germline lookup yields CDR1 SNHLY and CDR2 FYNNEI. Full variable domain (remainder filled in from reference TRBV2 and TRBJ2-1): EPEVTQTPSHQVTQMGQEVILRCVPISNHLYFYWYRQILGQKVEFLVSFYNNEISEKSEIFDDQFSVERPDGSNFTLKIRSTKLEDSAMYFCASSYSGGSSNEQFFGPGTRLTVL.

The rearrangement links TRBV30 to TRBJ1-6, with TRBD1 matching 10 bases. Germline lookup yields CDR1 GTSNPN and CDR2 SVGIG (reference sequence). The CDR3 is 18 amino acids. V lost 3 bases and J lost 7; bases outside the gene matches: 15. In nucleotides, the CDR3 is TGTGCCTGGAGCCGACGGGTCTCGACAGGGGGCTTGAATTCACCCCTCCACTTT. It yields the protein CAWSRRVSTGGLNSPLHF.

The genes are TRBV6-4 and TRBJ2-3, with 9 bases lining up with TRBD1. V trimming: 6 bases; J trimming: 3 bases; junction bases outside the gene matches: 10. Per the germline V gene, CDR1 is MRHNA and CDR2 is SNTAGT. The CDR3 runs to 16 residues. The CDR3 region has the DNA TGTGCCAGCAGCTTTGGGACAGGGAGAAATACAGATACGCAGTATTTT. It specifies CASSFGTGRNTDTQYF.

V usage is TRBV9 and J usage is TRBJ2-3; possible D gene TRBD2, 7 bases. Germline V gene data show CDR1 as SGDLS and CDR2 as YYNGEE. This CDR3 contains 14 residues. Trimming took off 0 bases at V and 6 bases at J, with 11 bases between the two ends. Written as DNA, the CDR3 is TGTGCCAGCAGCGTAGAAGGGGGGGCGGATACGCAGTATTTT. Protein sequence: CASSVEGGADTQYF.

The CDR3 region is CASSLMGLAGYNEQFF. The CDR3 DNA reads TGCGCCAGCAGCTTGATGGGACTAGCGGGGTACAATGAGCAGTTCTTC. The V and J genes are TRBV5-1 and TRBJ2-1; 13 nucleotides agree with TRBD2. The CDR3 totals 16 residues. Germline lookup yields CDR1 SGHRS and CDR2 YFSETQ. After removal of 1 base from V and 4 bases from J, the junction contained 2 bases not matched to a gene.

A few counts support this clone. V usage is TRBV9 and J usage is TRBJ2-7, with D possibly matching TRBD2 (5 bases). This CDR3 region has 14 residues. From germline, CDR1 is SGDLS and CDR2 YYNGEE. The V end lost 0 bases, the J end lost 5 bases, and 12 bases lay between the germline ends. The CDR3 is CASSVDVSANEQYF. In nucleotides, the CDR3 is TGTGCCAGCAGCGTAGATGTTAGCGCGAACGAGCAGTACTTC.

J is TRBJ2-1 and V is TRBV27, with D possibly matching TRBD1 (6 bases). CDR1 MNHEY and CDR2 SMNVEV come from the germline V gene (reference sequence). This CDR3 comprises 15 residues. Deletions cut 8 bases from V and 2 bases from J, with 16 bases between. CDR3 nucleotides: TGTGCCAGCCGACTTGCAGGGGCAACCTACAATGAGCAGTTCTTC. It is translated as CASRLAGATYNEQFF.

The chain couples TRBV7-2 to TRBJ2-3; no clear D gene. The CDR3 has 13 residues. Germline CDR1 and CDR2: SGHTA and FQGNSA. V lost 2 bases and J 2 bases, leaving 5 bases between the germline ends. The CDR3 sequence: CASSLPFTDTQYF. Here the CDR3 DNA reads TGTGCCAGCAGCTTACCATTCACAGATACGCAGTATTTT.

The chain couples TRBV20-1 to TRBJ1-2, with D possibly being TRBD1 (5 bases). V was pared by 6 bases and J by 6 bases, with 11 bases between. Germline-derived CDR1 and CDR2 are DFQATT and SNEGSKA (reference sequence). The CDR3 has 11 residues. The CDR3 DNA follows: TGCAGTGCCGGTGGGGCAGATGGCTACACCTTC. Translating gives CSAGGADGYTF.

V gene TRBV11-2 combines with J gene TRBJ1-2; D not certain. Deletions cut 3 bases from V and 4 bases from J, with 12 bases between. This CDR3 region has 14 residues. Germline CDR1 and CDR2: SGHAT and FQNNGV. CDR3 residues: CASSFEGGAYGYTF. In DNA, the CDR3 is TGTGCCAGCAGCTTTGAGGGCGGAGCCTATGGCTACACCTTC.

The gene calls are TRBV13 and TRBJ2-6; tentative D call: TRBD2 (6 bases). Germline CDR1 is PRHDT and CDR2 is FYEKMQ (reference sequence). Trimming removed 5 bases from V and 3 bases from J, with 23 bases in between. The CDR3 is 19 residues long. The CDR3 region is CASSQGGGTDLFGANVLTF. DNA for the CDR3: TGTGCCAGCAGCCAAGGAGGAGGGACCGACCTCTTTGGGGCCAACGTCCTGACTTTC.

The chain couples TRBV11-2 to TRBJ2-5; a weak D match, TRBD2 (6 bases). Per germline, CDR1 SGHAT and CDR2 FQNNGV. CDR3 length equals 13 residues. The V end lost 3 bases, the J end lost 3 bases, and 8 bases lay between the germline ends. This CDR3 is CASSLGGKETQYF. The CDR3 DNA sequence: TGTGCCAGCAGCTTGGGAGGAAAAGAGACCCAGTACTTC.